In this sample, the clone carrying this TCR beta chain turned up a few times. No antigen is known for it. The CDR3 has 14 residues. Trimming cost V 4 bases and J 4 bases, with 11 bases left between them. In germline, CDR1 is MNHEY, CDR2 SVGAGI. The sample comes from a study of OX40 agonist ivuxolimab in advanced cancers. Turning to the study itself: Ivuxolimab, an antibody acting as an agonist of OX40 (CD134), was used to treat patients. Males comprised roughly four fifths of the group, whose mean age was approximately 62 years (range roughly 20 to 85).

Profiling relied on immunoSEQ multiplex PCR, and the TCRdb table lists in-frame clones only, not all of them. The data show about 35,000 clones, approximately 76% seen once. Overall study findings and caveats: Researchers did not determine the expanded peripheral T cells' antigen specificity. Dosing at 0.1 to 3.0 mg/kg was accompanied by clonal expansion of CD4+ and CD8+ blood T cells by week 6.

This sequence joins TRBV6-5 and TRBJ1-3; no firm D call. Specimen: CD4+ or CD8+ T cells sorted from blood, collected in a trial of the OX40 agonist ivuxolimab. The sequence was obtained from an adult with an advanced solid tumor such as melanoma, head and neck, liver or kidney cancer. CDR3 DNA: TGTGCCAGCAGTTCAGGCGAATGGGGAAACACCATATATTTT. Residues: CASSSGEWGNTIYF.